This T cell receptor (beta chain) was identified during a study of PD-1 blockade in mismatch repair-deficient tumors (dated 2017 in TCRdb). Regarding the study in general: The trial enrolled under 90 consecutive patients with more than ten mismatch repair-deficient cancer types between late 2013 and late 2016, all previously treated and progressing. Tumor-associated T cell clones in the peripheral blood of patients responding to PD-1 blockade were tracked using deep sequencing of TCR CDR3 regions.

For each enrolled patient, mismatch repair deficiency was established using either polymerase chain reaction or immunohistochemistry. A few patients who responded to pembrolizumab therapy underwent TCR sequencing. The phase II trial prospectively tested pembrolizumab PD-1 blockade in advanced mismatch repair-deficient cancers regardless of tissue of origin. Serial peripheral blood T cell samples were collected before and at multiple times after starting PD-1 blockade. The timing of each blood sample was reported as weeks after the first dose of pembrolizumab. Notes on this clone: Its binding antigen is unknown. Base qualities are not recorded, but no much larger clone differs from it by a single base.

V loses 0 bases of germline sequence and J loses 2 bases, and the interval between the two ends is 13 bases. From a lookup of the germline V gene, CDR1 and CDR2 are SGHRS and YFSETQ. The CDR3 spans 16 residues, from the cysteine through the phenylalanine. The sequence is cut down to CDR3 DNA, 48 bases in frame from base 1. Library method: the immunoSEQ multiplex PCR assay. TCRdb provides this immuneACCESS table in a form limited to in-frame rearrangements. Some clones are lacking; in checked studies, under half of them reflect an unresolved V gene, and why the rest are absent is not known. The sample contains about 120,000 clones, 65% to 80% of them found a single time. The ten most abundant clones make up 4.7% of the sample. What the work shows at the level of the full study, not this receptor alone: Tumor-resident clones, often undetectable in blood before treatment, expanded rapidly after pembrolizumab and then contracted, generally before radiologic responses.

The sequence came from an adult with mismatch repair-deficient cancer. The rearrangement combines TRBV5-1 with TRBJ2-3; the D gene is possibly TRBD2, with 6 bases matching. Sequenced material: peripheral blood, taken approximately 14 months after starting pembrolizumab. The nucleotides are TGCGCCAGCAGCTTGGAGGGGCGGGACCACACAGATACGCAGTATTTT. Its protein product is CASSLEGRDHTDTQYF.